The 24 T cell receptor beta chains below were found in one sample sequenced in a study of Ad26.COV2.S vaccination and SARS-CoV-2 variants. Documented treatment: roughly 20 received Ad26.COV2.S at low or high dose, single or two shots; about 5 received placebo; per-sample allocation not given. Material that was analyzed had been drawn on day 63 after the first vaccine or placebo injection. Sequencing used immunoSEQ multiplex PCR; TCRdb keeps in-frame clones, though not all of them. Found here are 350,000 to 450,000 clones, approximately 81% of them singletons; the top ten hold roughly 3.3%. The sample consisted of peripheral blood, taken in a trial of Ad26.COV2.S vaccine versus placebo. The receptors come from a person aged 18 to 59 who received the Ad26.COV2.S COVID-19 vaccine or a placebo.

V gene TRBV27 combines with J gene TRBJ1-6; D is undetermined. Trimming took 4 bases from V and 2 from J, leaving 15 bases between them. The length of the CDR3 is 17 residues. Germline V lookup: CDR1 MNHEY, CDR2 SMNVEV (reference sequence). Here the CDR3 DNA reads TGTGCCAGCAGTTCCTCGGACCGGAGAGCCTATAATTCACCCCTCCACTTT. Amino acids: CASSSSDRRAYNSPLHF.

This rearrangement joins TRBV9 to TRBJ1-1; 7 bases match TRBD1. The CDR3 extends over 15 amino acids. Losses at the gene ends were 3 bases for V and 0 bases for J; bases not matched to a gene: 5. Germline loops: CDR1 SGDLS, CDR2 YYNGEE. CDR3 DNA: TGTGCCAGCAGCGCCCGACAGGGTTTGAACACTGAAGCTTTCTTT. Encoded protein: CASSARQGLNTEAFF.

The rearrangement joins TRBV25-1 to TRBJ2-5; D is unresolved. From germline, CDR1 is MGHDK and CDR2 SYGVNS. The germline V and J ends were trimmed by 6 bases and 1 base, with 6 bases remaining between them. The CDR3 is 12 amino acids. The DNA of the CDR3 is TGTGCCAGCAGCAGCACCCAAGAGACCCAGTACTTC. It encodes CASSSTQETQYF. The whole variable domain, filled in from reference TRBV25-1 and TRBJ2-5, reads EADIYQTPRYLVIGTGKKITLECSQTMGHDKMYWYQQDPGMELHLIHYSYGVNSTEKGDLSSESTVSRIRTEHFPLTLESARPSHTSQYLCASSSTQETQYFGPGTRLLVL.

This clone was seen just once. This rearrangement joins TRBV6-5 to TRBJ2-2; D gene unclear. The germline V gene has CDR1 MNHEY and CDR2 SVGAGI. Trimming cost V 2 bases and J 9 bases, with 4 bases left between them. CDR3 length: 11 residues. The CDR3 coding sequence is TGTGCCAGCAGTTACAGGAGGGAGCTGTTTTTT. It yields the protein CASSYRRELFF.

This clone appeared once. The chain is built from TRBV30 and TRBJ1-2, with 7 bases matching TRBD1. CDR3 size: 16 residues. Germline trimming cut 0 bases from V and 4 bases from J; bases unmatched to any gene: 11. Germline CDR1 is GTSNPN and CDR2 is SVGIG (reference sequence). The DNA of the CDR3 is TGTGCCTGGAGTGTACGAGGGCAGGGGGAACTCTATGGCTACACCTTC. Its protein is CAWSVRGQGELYGYTF.

The sample holds one count of this clone. V is TRBV5-1 and J is TRBJ2-3; D is uncertain. There are 12 residues in the CDR3. The germline V gene has CDR1 SGHRS and CDR2 YFSETQ. V was shortened by 2 bases and J by 6 bases, with 7 bases between the two germline ends. CDR3 sequence reads: CASSFSLDTQYF. The CDR3 bases are TGCGCCAGCAGCTTCAGCCTGGATACGCAGTATTTT.

This clone was observed a few times. This sequence joins TRBV5-4 and TRBJ2-1, with unresolved D. V was pared by 0 bases and J by 7 bases, with 11 bases between. From germline, CDR1 is SGHNT and CDR2 YYREEE (reference sequence). CDR3 length: 14 residues. CDR3 residues: CASSLEVLSNEQFF. CDR3 nucleotides: TGTGCCAGCAGCTTGGAGGTACTTTCTAATGAGCAGTTCTTC.

The chain employs TRBV10-3 and TRBJ2-1, with TRBD1 matching over 9 bases. This CDR3 is 12 amino acids long. Trimming at V came to 11 bases and at J to 8 bases, leaving 7 bases not matched to a gene. The germline gives CDR1 ENHRY, CDR2 SYGVKD. The CDR3 DNA is TGTGCCTCCGGACAGGGGAGGTATGAGCAGTTCTTC. It translates to CASGQGRYEQFF.

V is TRBV7-2 and J is TRBJ1-4, with TRBD1 matching 9 bases. The length of the CDR3 is 16 residues. Trimming took 5 bases from V and 8 from J; bases not matched to a gene: 12. The germline V gene encodes CDR1 SGHTA and CDR2 FQGNSA. The CDR3: CASSPQPGQGIEKLFF. The CDR3 nucleotides read TGTGCCAGCAGCCCACAACCGGGACAGGGAATCGAAAAACTGTTTTTT.

The chain has TRBV6-5 and TRBJ1-5; the D is unclear. The CDR3 spans 12 residues. The ends were cut back, 8 bases at V and 7 bases at J, with 12 bases in the middle. Germline CDR1 MNHEY, CDR2 SVGAGI. CDR3 region: CASSRPGQPQHF. In nucleotides, the CDR3 is TGTGCCAGCTCACGCCCGGGGCAGCCCCAGCATTTT.

V and J are TRBV11-2 and TRBJ2-1; 8 positions agree with TRBD2. The CDR3 is made up of 16 amino acids. V lost 7 bases and J lost 2; bases outside the gene matches: 10. Germline V gives CDR1 SGHAT, CDR2 FQNNGV. The chain's CDR3 is CASTSRAAGAYNEQFF. CDR3 bases: TGTGCCAGCACCTCTCGGGCAGCGGGGGCCTACAATGAGCAGTTCTTC. The full variable domain, with the rest looked up from reference TRBV11-2 and TRBJ2-1, is EAGVAQSPRYKIIEKRQSVAFWCNPISGHATLYWYQQILGQGPKLLIQFQNNGVVDDSQLPKDRFSAERLKGVDSTLKIQPAKLEDSAVYLCASTSRAAGAYNEQFFGPGTRLTVL.

This clone was counted a few times. The chain employs TRBV7-5 and TRBJ1-2. TRBV7-5 is a known pseudogene. The CDR3 spans 9 residues. Here the CDR3 reads CARKYGYTF. CDR3 DNA: TGTGCCAGAAAGTATGGCTACACCTTC.

For this clone: The identical CDR3 is also encoded by other nucleotide sequences in the sample. The chain recombines TRBV2 with TRBJ1-6, with 9 bases lining up with TRBD1. V dropped 6 bases and J dropped 2; count of bases not matched to a gene: 2. Per germline, CDR1 SNHLY and CDR2 FYNNEI. The CDR3 runs to 15 residues. The CDR3 reads CASRGQGAYNSPLHF. In DNA form, the CDR3 reads TGTGCCAGCAGGGGACAGGGAGCCTATAATTCACCCCTCCACTTT.

The rearrangement joins TRBV29-1 to TRBJ2-5; D remains unclear. This CDR3 is 13 amino acids long. Germline-derived CDR1 and CDR2 are SQVTM and ANQGSEA. The V gene lost 3 bases and the J gene lost 2 bases, with 10 bases spanning the gap. CDR3 bases: TGCAGCGTTGAGGGTAACACTCAAGAGACCCAGTACTTC. Amino acid sequence: CSVEGNTQETQYF.

This rearrangement joins TRBV29-1 to TRBJ2-7; D may be TRBD2 (6 bases). Trimming cost V 4 bases and J 3 bases, with 13 bases left between them. Germline V CDR1 and CDR2: SQVTM, ANQGSEA. This CDR3 is built from 13 residues. The CDR3 loop is CSVGRERGYEQYF. DNA for the CDR3: TGCAGCGTTGGACGGGAGCGAGGCTACGAGCAGTACTTC.

The J gene is TRBJ2-7, the V gene TRBV27; the match to TRBD1 covers 10 bases. V lost 0 bases to trimming and J lost 3 bases; unmatched junction nucleotides: 5. CDR1 MNHEY and CDR2 SMNVEV come from the germline V gene (reference sequence). This CDR3 is built from 16 residues. CDR3 in DNA: TGTGCCAGCAGTTTATCCGACAGGGGGCGAGGCTACGAGCAGTACTTC. Its protein product is CASSLSDRGRGYEQYF.

J is TRBJ2-2 and V is TRBV10-3; D is ambiguous. V dropped 3 bases and J dropped 7 bases, with 6 bases sitting between them. Germline V gene sequence: CDR1 ENHRY, CDR2 SYGVKD. The CDR3 spans 12 residues. The CDR3 reads CAISDWDGELFF. The CDR3 DNA reads as TGTGCCATCAGTGATTGGGACGGGGAGCTGTTTTTT.

The V and J genes are TRBV3-1 (or the pseudogene TRBV3-2) and TRBJ2-5; TRBD2 matches at 12 bases. The V segment lost 0 bases and the J segment 5 bases; nucleotides outside the gene matches: 4. CDR3 length equals 16 residues. Germline loops: CDR1 LGHDT, CDR2 YNNKEL (reference sequence). CDR3 nucleotide sequence: TGTGCCAGCAGCCAAGACCCAACTAGCGGGAGGGAGACCCAGTACTTC. It codes for CASSQDPTSGRETQYF.

The V and J genes are TRBV7-9 and TRBJ2-5, with TRBD1 matching 7 bases. The J segment lost 4 bases and the V segment lost 1 base, leaving 6 bases of the junction unmatched. This CDR3 contains 15 residues. CDR1 is SEHNR, CDR2 FQNEAQ, per germline (reference sequence). CDR3: CASSLGQGGLETQYF. The CDR3 DNA reads TGTGCCAGCAGCTTAGGACAGGGTGGTTTAGAGACCCAGTACTTC. Based on the CDR3 plus reference TRBV7-9 and TRBJ2-5, the full variable domain is DTGVSQNPRHKITKRGQNVTFRCDPISEHNRLYWYRQTLGQGPEFLTYFQNEAQLEKSRLLSDRFSAERPKGSFSTLEIQRTEQGDSAMYLCASSLGQGGLETQYFGPGTRLLVL.

This sequence joins TRBV7-8 and TRBJ2-3; D assignment may be TRBD1 or TRBD2 (6 bases each). Germline V lookup: CDR1 SGHVS, CDR2 FQNEAQ. Between the trimmed V and J ends, which lost 4 bases and 1 base, there was a span of 21 bases. The CDR3 totals 18 residues. In nucleotides, the CDR3 is TGTGCCAGCAGCTCCCCGGGGGCTCCCACCTCCCGCACAGATACGCAGTATTTT. As protein: CASSSPGAPTSRTDTQYF. The full variable domain, rest sourced from reference TRBV7-8 and TRBJ2-3, is GAGVSQSPRYKVAKRGQDVALRCDPISGHVSLFWYQQALGQGPEFLTYFQNEAQLDKSGLPSDRFFAERPEGSVSTLKIQRTQQEDSAVYLCASSSPGAPTSRTDTQYFGPGTRLTVL.

This clone was counted a few times. The chain recombines TRBV30 with TRBJ2-7; D call uncertain. The germline V gene encodes CDR1 GTSNPN and CDR2 SVGIG (reference sequence). V dropped 4 bases and J dropped 6 bases, with 16 bases sitting between them. CDR3 length: 13 amino acids. In nucleotides, the CDR3 is TGTGCCTGGACTGGCAGCTGGACCTCCGAGCAGTACTTC. Protein product: CAWTGSWTSEQYF.

This clone appeared a single time. The V call is TRBV5-6, the J call TRBJ2-7, with a weak D call TRBD2 (6 bases). Per germline, CDR1 SGHDT and CDR2 YYEEEE. The CDR3 extends over 14 amino acids. Trimming shortened V by 0 bases and J by 4 bases, and 11 bases separated the two germline ends. CDR3 in DNA: TGTGCCAGCAGCTTGGGGCAGGGAGGATACGAGCAGTACTTC. Its protein product is CASSLGQGGYEQYF.

The chain links TRBV11-2 to TRBJ1-2; 8 nucleotides match TRBD1. The junction had 8 bases not matched to a gene; V was cut back by 1 base and J by 1 base. The germline V gene has CDR1 SGHAT and CDR2 FQNNGV. The CDR3 contains 17 residues. Here the CDR3 DNA reads TGTGCCAGCAGCTTAGGTCCAGGGGGCGCGGGTAACTATGGCTACACCTTC. It is translated as CASSLGPGGAGNYGYTF. The whole variable domain, filled in from reference TRBV11-2 and TRBJ1-2, reads EAGVAQSPRYKIIEKRQSVAFWCNPISGHATLYWYQQILGQGPKLLIQFQNNGVVDDSQLPKDRFSAERLKGVDSTLKIQPAKLEDSAVYLCASSLGPGGAGNYGYTFGSGTRLTVV.

The chain recombines TRBV9 with TRBJ2-1; TRBD1 matches at 11 bases. The CDR3 is 16 residues long. Trimming removed 0 bases from V and 8 bases from J; junction bases left unmatched: 7. Per germline, CDR1 SGDLS and CDR2 YYNGEE. This CDR3 reads CASSVDPGQGVDEQFF. The CDR3 DNA follows: TGTGCCAGCAGCGTAGATCCGGGACAGGGGGTCGATGAGCAGTTCTTC. Using reference TRBV9 and TRBJ2-1 for the parts outside the CDR3, the full variable domain is DSGVTQTPKHLITATGQRVTLRCSPRSGDLSVYWYQQSLDQGLQFLIQYYNGEERAKGNILERFSAQQFPDLHSELNLSSLELGDSALYFCASSVDPGQGVDEQFFGPGTRLTVL.